Described below is a single T cell receptor (beta chain) sequence and its context. What it recognizes is unknown. This entry belongs to a study of T cells after yellow fever vaccination. About the research overall: Fractions containing few cells were prepared with SMART-Seq v4 Ultra Low Input. Study-level findings and limits: Peak timing came faster in the weaker secondary response, day 5 versus 15. There was a small share of clonotypes that showed up in both the CD4 and CD8 compartments. FACS-sorted repertoires could harbor abundant contaminating bulk-population clonotypes.

MiXCR was run by TCRdb on the 5' RACE reads, yielding one entry per CDR3 protein. Of some 550,000 distinct CDR3 sequences in the sample, 19% were seen once. Germline V gene lookup returns CDR1 GTSNPN and CDR2 SVGIG (reference sequence). V gave up 2 bases and J gave up 8 bases, with 13 bases separating them. The CDR3 consists of 12 residues. This sequence was found in a man aged 25 to 45 who received the YFV17D yellow fever vaccine. Material: PBMCs, obtained 15 days after the yellow fever booster vaccination. J is TRBJ2-7 and V is TRBV30; possibly TRBD1 for D (6 bases). CDR3 residues: CAWSLGQPQQYF. CDR3 sequence (DNA): TGTGCCTGGAGTCTGGGACAACCTCAGCAGTACTTC.